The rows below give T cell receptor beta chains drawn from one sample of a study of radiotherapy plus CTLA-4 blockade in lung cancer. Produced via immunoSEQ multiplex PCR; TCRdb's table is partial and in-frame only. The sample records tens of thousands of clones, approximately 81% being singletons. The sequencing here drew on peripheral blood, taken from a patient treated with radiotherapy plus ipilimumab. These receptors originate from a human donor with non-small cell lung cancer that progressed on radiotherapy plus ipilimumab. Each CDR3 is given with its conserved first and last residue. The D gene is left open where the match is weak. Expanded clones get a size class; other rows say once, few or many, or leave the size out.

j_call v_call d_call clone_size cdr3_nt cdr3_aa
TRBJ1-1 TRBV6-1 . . TGTGCCAGCAGTTATAATAGGAACACTGAAGCTTTCTTT CASSYNRNTEAFF
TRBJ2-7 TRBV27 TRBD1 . TGTGCCAGCAGCCCCGGGACAGGTGATATCTACGAGCAGTACTTC CASSPGTGDIYEQYF
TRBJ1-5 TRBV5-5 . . TGTGCCAGCAGCTTGTCCCCCAATCAGCCCCAGCATTTT CASSLSPNQPQHF
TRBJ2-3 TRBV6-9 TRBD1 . TGTGCCAGCAGTCCGGGACAGGGAACAGATACGCAGTATTTT CASSPGQGTDTQYF
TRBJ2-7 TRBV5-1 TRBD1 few TGCGCCAGCAGCTTGGGGGGGACAGGGCATTACGAGCAGTACTTC CASSLGGTGHYEQYF
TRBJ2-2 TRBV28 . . TGTGCCAGCGGCCAGGGCCCTACGGCAGGGCGGACCGGGGAGCTGTTTTTT CASGQGPTAGRTGELFF
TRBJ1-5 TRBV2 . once TGTGCCAGCAGTGAAGAGGGAGGCCAGCCCCAGCATTTT CASSEEGGQPQHF
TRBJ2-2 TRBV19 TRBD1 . TGTGCCAGTATCCCTGGGACAGGGGACCTCACCGGGGAGCTGTTTTTT CASIPGTGDLTGELFF
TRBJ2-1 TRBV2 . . TGTGCCAGCAGTGTGTCCGGGACACAAGACTATGAGCAGTTCTTC CASSVSGTQDYEQFF
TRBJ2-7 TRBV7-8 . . TGTGCCAGCAGCTTAGGTCCCCGGGGCCTCTCCTACGAGCAGTACTTC CASSLGPRGLSYEQYF
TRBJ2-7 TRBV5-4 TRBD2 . TGTGCCAGCAGACGCCTTCTAGCGGGATCCTACGAGCAGTACTTC CASRRLLAGSYEQYF
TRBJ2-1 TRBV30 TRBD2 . TGTGCCTGGAGGACGGGGGGGGCACCCCACAATGAGCAGTTCTTC CAWRTGGAPHNEQFF
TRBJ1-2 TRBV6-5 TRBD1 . TGTGCCAGCAGTTCCACCCTCCAGGGGGCCCCCTATGGCTACACCTTC CASSSTLQGAPYGYTF
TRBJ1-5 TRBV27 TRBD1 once TGTGCCAGCAGTCCGGCGGGGACAGCCCAGCCCCAGCATTTT CASSPAGTAQPQHF
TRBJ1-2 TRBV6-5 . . TGTGCCAGCAGTGGACGGACAGTATTGGGCTACACCTTC CASSGRTVLGYTF
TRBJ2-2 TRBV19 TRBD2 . TGTGCCAGTAGTATTGTCGGACTAGCGGGAGGCGGGGAGCTGTTTTTT CASSIVGLAGGGELFF
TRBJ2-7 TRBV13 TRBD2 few TGTGCCAGCAGCTTAGGAACAGCGGGAGTCAACTACGAGCAGTACTTC CASSLGTAGVNYEQYF
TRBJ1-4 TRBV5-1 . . TGCGCCAGCAGAGCAGGGGAGAATGAAAAACTGTTTTTT CASRAGENEKLFF
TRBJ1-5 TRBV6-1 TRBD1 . TGTGCCAGCAGTGAGAGGGGGCAATTGCCCCAGCATTTT CASSERGQLPQHF
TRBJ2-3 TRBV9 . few TGTGCCAGCAGCGGGGGGACTGTGGTGGGAGATACGCAGTATTTT CASSGGTVVGDTQYF
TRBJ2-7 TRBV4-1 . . TGCGCCAGCAGGCGACAGGACCTCTCCTACGAGCAGTACTTC CASRRQDLSYEQYF
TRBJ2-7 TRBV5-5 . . TGTGCCAGCAGCCTGGGGGGCTACGAGCAGTACTTC CASSLGGYEQYF
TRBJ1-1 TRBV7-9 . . TGTGCCAGCAGCTTAGGCCATTTGAACACTGAAGCTTTCTTT CASSLGHLNTEAFF
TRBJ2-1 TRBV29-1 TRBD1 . TGCAGCGCCGGGACAGGGGTTAGTTACAATGAGCAGTTCTTC CSAGTGVSYNEQFF
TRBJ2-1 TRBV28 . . TGTGCCAGCAGTTTCGGAGTTGGGGGGGCGGGCGATGAGCAGTTCTTC CASSFGVGGAGDEQFF
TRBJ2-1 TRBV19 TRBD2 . TGTGCCAGTGAAAAAGCGGGAGGGCCTAGTATCCCGTTCTTC CASEKAGGPSIPFF
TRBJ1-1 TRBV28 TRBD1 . TGTGCCAGCAGTTCACAGGGGACTACAGGTCTAGCTTTCTTT CASSSQGTTGLAFF
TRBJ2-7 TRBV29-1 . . TGCAGCGCGGTTGTGGGGGGCCGATACGAGCAGTACTTC CSAVVGGRYEQYF
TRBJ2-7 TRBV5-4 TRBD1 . TGTGCCAGCAGCTTGGGACAGGGGACGGAGCAGTACTTC CASSLGQGTEQYF
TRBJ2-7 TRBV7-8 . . TGTGCCAGCAGCCTCAGGGGAACCTACGAGCAGTACTTC CASSLRGTYEQYF
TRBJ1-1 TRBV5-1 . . TGCGCCAGCAGCTTGAACGGGGCTAGGGACACTGAAGCTTTCTTT CASSLNGARDTEAFF
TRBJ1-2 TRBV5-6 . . TGTGCCAGCAGCTTGGGCCAGAGTAACTATGGCTACACCTTC CASSLGQSNYGYTF
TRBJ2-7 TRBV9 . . TGTGCCAGCAGCGGATCCGGCTACGAGCAGTACTTC CASSGSGYEQYF
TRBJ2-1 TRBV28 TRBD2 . TGTGCCAGCAGTTTACTAACAGGGGTCATCACTAGCGGGGGCTACAATGAGCAGTTCTTC CASSLLTGVITSGGYNEQFF
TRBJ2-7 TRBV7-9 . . TGCGCCAGCGGCTATCGGGACAATCGGGACGAGCAGTACTTC CASGYRDNRDEQYF
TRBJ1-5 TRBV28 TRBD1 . TGTGCCAGCAGCTCCCCGGGACAGGGGGTCTCTCAGCCCCAGCATTTT CASSSPGQGVSQPQHF
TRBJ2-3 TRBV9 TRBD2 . TGTGCCAGCAGCTTTACTAGCGGGGGATCCACAGATACGCAGTATTTT CASSFTSGGSTDTQYF
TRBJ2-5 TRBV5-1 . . TGCGCCAGCAGCTTGGGAGAAGGCAGGCAAGAGACCCAGTACTTC CASSLGEGRQETQYF
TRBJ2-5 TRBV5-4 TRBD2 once TGTGCCAGCAGCTACCCGGCGAGCGGGAGGCGGGAGACCCAGTACTTC CASSYPASGRRETQYF
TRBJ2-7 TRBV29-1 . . TGCAGCGTTGAAACCAACGAGGGCGGACCCTACGAGCAGTACTTC CSVETNEGGPYEQYF